This T cell receptor beta chain was retrieved from a study of T-cell memory formation after mild COVID-19. Whole-study results and caveats: Most CD4+ clones that shrank were in CM and EM, while CD8+ ones turned up in EMRA. Contracting clones, day 15 to 85, had balanced CD4/CD8, and later expanders favored CD4+. The study detected some responding clones in pre-infection memory, suggesting cross-reactive memory joined.

This clonotype has more than one count but fewer than ten. Its antigen is not identified. Trimming cost V 3 bases and J 3 bases, with 9 bases left between them. Per germline, CDR1 KGHSH and CDR2 LQKENI. This CDR3 contains 14 residues. TCRdb fed the 5' RACE reads into MiXCR, producing one record per CDR3 protein. Of around 220,000 distinct CDR3 sequences listed, about a sixth are singletons. This sequence was found in a man aged 18 to 29 who had mild COVID-19 (a few samples of this study predate the infection). Cell type and time point are not known. V usage is TRBV18 and J usage is TRBJ1-3, with unresolved D. Sequences were obtained from PBMCs or a T cell subset sorted from them (not recorded which). The CDR3 DNA reads TGTGCCAGCTCACCTAGAAGGGATGGAAACACCATATATTTT. Its translation: CASSPRRDGNTIYF. Full variable domain (rest looked up from reference TRBV18 and TRBJ1-3): NAGVMQNPRHLVRRRGQEARLRCSPMKGHSHVYWYRQLPEEGLKFMVYLQKENIIDESGMPKERFSAEFPKEGPSILRIQQVVRGDSAAYFCASSPRRDGNTIYFGEGSWLTVV.